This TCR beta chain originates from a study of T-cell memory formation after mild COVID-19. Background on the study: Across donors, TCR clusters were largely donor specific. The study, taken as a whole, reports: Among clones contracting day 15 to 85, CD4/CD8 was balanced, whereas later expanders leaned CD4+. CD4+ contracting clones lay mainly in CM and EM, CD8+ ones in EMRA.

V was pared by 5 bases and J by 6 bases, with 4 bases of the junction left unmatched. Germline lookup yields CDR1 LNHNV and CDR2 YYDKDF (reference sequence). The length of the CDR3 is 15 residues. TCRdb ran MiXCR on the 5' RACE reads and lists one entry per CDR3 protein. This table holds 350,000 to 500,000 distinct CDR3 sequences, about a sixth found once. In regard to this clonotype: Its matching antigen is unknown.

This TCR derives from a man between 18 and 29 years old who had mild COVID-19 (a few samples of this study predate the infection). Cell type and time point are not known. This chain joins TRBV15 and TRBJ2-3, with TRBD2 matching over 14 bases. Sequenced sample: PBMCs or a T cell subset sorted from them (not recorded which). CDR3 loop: CATSGLAGGRDTQYF. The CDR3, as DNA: TGTGCCACCAGCGGACTAGCGGGGGGCCGGGATACGCAGTATTTT.